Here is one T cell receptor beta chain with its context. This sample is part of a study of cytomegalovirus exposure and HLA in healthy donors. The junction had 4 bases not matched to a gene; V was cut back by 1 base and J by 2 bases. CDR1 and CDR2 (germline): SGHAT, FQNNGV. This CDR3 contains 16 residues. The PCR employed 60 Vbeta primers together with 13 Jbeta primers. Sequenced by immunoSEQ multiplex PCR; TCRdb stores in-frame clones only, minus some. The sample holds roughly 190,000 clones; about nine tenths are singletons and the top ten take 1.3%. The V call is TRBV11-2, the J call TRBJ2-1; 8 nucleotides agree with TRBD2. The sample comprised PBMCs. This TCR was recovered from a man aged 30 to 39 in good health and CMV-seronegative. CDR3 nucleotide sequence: TGTGCCAGCAGCTTAGTGGTCGGGAGGGCCTACAATGAGCAGTTCTTC. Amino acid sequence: CASSLVVGRAYNEQFF.